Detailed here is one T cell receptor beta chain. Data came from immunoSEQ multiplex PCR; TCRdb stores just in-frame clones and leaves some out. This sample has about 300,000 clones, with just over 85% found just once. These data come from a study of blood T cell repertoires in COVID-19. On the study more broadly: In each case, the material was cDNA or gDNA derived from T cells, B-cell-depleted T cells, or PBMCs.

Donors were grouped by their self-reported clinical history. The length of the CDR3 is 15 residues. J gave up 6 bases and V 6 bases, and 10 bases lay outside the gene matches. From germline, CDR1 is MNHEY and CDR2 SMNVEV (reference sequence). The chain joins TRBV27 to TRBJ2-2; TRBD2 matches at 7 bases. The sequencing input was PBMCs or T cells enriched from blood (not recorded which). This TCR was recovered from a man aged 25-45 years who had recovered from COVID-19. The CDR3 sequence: CASRDTGGSPGELFF. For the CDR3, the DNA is TGTGCCAGCAGAGACACCGGGGGGTCGCCCGGGGAGCTGTTTTTT.